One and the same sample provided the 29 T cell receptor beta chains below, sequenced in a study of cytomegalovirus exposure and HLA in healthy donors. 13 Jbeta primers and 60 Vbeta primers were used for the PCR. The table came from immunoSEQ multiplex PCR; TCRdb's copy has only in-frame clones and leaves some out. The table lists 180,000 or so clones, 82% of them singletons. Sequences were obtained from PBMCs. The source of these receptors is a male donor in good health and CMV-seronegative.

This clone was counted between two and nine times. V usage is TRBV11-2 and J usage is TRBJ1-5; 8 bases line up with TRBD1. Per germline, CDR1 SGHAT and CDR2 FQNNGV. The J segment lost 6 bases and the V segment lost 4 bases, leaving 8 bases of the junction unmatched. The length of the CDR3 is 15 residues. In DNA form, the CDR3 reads TGTGCCAGCAGCTACGGACAGGGATCTTTTCAGCCCCAGCATTTT. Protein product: CASSYGQGSFQPQHF.

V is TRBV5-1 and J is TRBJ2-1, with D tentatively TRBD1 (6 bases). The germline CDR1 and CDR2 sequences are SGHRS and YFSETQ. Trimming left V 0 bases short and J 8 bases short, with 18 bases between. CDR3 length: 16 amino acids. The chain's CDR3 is CASSLVTGQLVDEQFF. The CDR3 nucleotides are TGCGCCAGCAGCTTGGTGACAGGCCAATTGGTCGATGAGCAGTTCTTC. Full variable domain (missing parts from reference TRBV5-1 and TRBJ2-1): KAGVTQTPRYLIKTRGQQVTLSCSPISGHRSVSWYQQTPGQGLQFLFEYFSETQRNKGNFPGRFSGRQFSNSRSEMNVSTLELGDSALYLCASSLVTGQLVDEQFFGPGTRLTVL.

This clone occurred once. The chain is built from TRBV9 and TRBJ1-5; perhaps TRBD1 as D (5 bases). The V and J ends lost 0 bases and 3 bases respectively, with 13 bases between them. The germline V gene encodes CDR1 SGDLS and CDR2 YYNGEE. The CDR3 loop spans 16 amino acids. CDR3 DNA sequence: TGTGCCAGCAGCGTAGGTCCACAGGTAGACAATCAGCCCCAGCATTTT. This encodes CASSVGPQVDNQPQHF. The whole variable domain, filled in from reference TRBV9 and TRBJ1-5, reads DSGVTQTPKHLITATGQRVTLRCSPRSGDLSVYWYQQSLDQGLQFLIQYYNGEERAKGNILERFSAQQFPDLHSELNLSSLELGDSALYFCASSVGPQVDNQPQHFGDGTRLSIL.

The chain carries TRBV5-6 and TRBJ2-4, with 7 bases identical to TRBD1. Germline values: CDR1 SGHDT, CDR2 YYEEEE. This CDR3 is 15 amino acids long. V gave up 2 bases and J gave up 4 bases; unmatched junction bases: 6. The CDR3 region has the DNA TGTGCCAGCAGCTTAGGGGGCCGGGGAAAAAACATTCAGTACTTC. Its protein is CASSLGGRGKNIQYF.

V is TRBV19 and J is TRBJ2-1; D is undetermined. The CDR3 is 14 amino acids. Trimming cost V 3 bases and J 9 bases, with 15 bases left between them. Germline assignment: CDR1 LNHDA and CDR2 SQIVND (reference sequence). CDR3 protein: CASSMLAHVGEQFF. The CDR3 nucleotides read TGTGCCAGTAGTATGTTGGCCCACGTTGGTGAGCAGTTCTTC.

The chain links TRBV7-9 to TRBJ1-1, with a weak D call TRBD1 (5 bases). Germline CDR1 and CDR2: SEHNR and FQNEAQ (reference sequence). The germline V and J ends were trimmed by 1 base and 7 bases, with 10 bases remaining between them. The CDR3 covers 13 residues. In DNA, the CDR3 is TGTGCCAGCAGCTTAGGGCAGGGCAATGAAGCTTTCTTT. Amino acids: CASSLGQGNEAFF. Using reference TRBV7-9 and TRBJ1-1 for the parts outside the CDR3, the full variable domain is DTGVSQNPRHKITKRGQNVTFRCDPISEHNRLYWYRQTLGQGPEFLTYFQNEAQLEKSRLLSDRFSAERPKGSFSTLEIQRTEQGDSAMYLCASSLGQGNEAFFGQGTRLTVV.

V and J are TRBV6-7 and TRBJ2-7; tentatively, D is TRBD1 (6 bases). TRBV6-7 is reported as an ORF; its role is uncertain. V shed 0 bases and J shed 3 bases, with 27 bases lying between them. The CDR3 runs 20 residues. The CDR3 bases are TGTGCCAGCAGTTACTCGAATCCCCCCAACAAGGACAGACCCCACTACGAGCAGTACTTC. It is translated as CASSYSNPPNKDRPHYEQYF.

CDR3 coding DNA: TGTGCCAGCAGCCGGACAGGGAACAATGAGCAGTTCTTC. Translated, it gives CASSRTGNNEQFF. The chain is built from TRBV6-6 and TRBJ2-1, with 8 bases that match TRBD1. The ends lost 6 bases at V and 5 bases at J; junction bases unmatched: 3. The CDR3 has 13 amino acids. Germline CDR1 is MNHNY and CDR2 is SVGAGI (reference sequence).

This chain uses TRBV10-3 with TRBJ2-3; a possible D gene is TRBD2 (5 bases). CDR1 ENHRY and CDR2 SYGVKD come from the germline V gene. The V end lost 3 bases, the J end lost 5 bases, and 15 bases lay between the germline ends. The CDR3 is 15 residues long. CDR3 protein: CAISDPGVGRDTQYF. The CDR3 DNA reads TGTGCCATCAGTGACCCCGGGGTGGGCAGAGATACGCAGTATTTT.

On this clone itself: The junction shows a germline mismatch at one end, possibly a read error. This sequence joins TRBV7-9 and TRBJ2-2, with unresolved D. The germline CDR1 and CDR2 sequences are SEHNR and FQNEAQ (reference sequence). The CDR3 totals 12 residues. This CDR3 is CSSMRNTGELFF. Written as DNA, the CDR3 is TGTTCCAGCATGCGGAACACCGGGGAGCTGTTTTTT. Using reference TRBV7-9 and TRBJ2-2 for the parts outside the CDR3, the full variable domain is DTGVSQNPRHKITKRGQNVTFRCDPISEHNRLYWYRQTLGQGPEFLTYFQNEAQLEKSRLLSDRFSAERPKGSFSTLEIQRTEQGDSAMYLCSSMRNTGELFFGEGSRLTVL.

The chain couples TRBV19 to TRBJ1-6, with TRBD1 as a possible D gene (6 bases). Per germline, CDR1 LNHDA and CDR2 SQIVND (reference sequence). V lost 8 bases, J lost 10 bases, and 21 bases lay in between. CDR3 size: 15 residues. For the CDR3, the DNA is TGTGCCAGTCAGGCGTCCGGAATGAGGGGGTCACCCCTCCACTTT. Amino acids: CASQASGMRGSPLHF.

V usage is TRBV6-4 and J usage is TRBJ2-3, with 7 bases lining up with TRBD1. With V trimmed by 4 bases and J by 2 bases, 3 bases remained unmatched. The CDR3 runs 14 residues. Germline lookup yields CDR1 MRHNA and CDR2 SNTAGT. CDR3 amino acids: CASSGGQTTDTQYF. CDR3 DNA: TGTGCCAGCAGTGGGGGACAGACCACAGATACGCAGTATTTT.

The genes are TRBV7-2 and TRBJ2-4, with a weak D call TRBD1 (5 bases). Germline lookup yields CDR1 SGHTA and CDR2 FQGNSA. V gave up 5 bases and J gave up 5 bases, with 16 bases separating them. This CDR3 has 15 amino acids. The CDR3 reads CASSQYRYTENIQYF. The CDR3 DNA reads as TGTGCCAGCAGCCAATACAGGTACACTGAAAACATTCAGTACTTC.

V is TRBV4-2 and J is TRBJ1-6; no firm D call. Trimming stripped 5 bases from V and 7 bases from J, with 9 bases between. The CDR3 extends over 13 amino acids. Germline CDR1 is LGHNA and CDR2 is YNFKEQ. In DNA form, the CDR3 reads TGTGCCAGCAGCGCTGGGAGGAATTCACCCCTCCACTTT. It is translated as CASSAGRNSPLHF.

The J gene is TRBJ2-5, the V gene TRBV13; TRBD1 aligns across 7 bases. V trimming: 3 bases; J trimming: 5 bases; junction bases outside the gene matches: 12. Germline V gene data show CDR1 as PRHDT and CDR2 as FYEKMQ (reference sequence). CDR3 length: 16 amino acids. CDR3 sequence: CASSFRGIRLGETQYF. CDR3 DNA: TGTGCCAGCAGCTTCAGGGGGATCCGACTTGGGGAGACCCAGTACTTC.

CDR3 in amino acids: CASSPTWEAANEQFF. CDR3 coding DNA: TGTGCCAGCAGTCCCACCTGGGAGGCAGCCAATGAGCAGTTCTTC. The chain recombines TRBV28 with TRBJ2-1; maybe TRBD2 (6 bases). CDR1 and CDR2 (germline): MDHEN, SYDVKM. Trimming stripped 5 bases from V and 6 bases from J, with 17 bases between. The CDR3 has 15 amino acids.

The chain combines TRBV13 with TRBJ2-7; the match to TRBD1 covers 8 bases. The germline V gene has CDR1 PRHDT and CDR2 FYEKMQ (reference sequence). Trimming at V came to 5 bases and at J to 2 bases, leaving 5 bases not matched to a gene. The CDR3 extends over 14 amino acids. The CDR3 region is CASSLRDRPYEQYF. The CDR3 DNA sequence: TGTGCCAGCAGCCTCCGGGACAGGCCCTACGAGCAGTACTTC.

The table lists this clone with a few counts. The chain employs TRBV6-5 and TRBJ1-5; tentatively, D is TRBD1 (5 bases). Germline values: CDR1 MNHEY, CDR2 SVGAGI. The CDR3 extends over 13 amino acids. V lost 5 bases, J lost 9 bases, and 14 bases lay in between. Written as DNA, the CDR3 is TGTGCCAGCAGTCAAGGGACTTCGCGGCCCCAGCATTTT. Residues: CASSQGTSRPQHF.

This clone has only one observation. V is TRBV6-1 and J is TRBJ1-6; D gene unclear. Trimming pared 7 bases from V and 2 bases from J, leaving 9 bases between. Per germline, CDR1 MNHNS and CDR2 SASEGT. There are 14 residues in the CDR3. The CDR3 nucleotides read TGTGCCAGCAACACCGCGGCCTATAATTCACCCCTCCACTTT. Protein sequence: CASNTAAYNSPLHF.

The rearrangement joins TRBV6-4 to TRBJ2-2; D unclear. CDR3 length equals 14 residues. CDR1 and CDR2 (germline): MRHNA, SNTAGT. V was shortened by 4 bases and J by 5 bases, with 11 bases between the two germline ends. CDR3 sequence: CASSVDGRTGELFF. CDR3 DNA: TGTGCCAGCAGTGTAGATGGTCGGACCGGGGAGCTGTTTTTT.

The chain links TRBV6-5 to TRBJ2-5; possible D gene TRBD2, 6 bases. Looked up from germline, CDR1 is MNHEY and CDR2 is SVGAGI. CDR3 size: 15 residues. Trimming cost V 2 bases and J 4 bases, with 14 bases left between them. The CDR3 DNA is TGTGCCAGCAGTTACGCCAGACTAGGCCGAGAGACCCAGTACTTC. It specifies CASSYARLGRETQYF.

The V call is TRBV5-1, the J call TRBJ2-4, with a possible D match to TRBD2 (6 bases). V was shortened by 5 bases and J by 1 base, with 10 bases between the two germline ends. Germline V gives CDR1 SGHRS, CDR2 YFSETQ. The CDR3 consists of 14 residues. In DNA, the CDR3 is TGCGCCAGCAGGGCGGGGTTGGCCAAAAACATTCAGTACTTC. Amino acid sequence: CASRAGLAKNIQYF.

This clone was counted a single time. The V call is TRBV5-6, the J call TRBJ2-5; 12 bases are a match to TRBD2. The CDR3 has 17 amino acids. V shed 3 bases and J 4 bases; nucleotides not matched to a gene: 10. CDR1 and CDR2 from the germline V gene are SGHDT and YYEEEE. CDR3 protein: CASSWENKGLAGETQYF. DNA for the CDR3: TGTGCCAGCAGCTGGGAAAACAAGGGACTAGCGGGAGAGACCCAGTACTTC.

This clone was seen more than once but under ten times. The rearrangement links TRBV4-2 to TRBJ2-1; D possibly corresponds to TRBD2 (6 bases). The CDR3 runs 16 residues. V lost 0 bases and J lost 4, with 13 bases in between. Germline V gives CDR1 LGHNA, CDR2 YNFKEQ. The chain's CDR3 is CASSQELAGSYNEQFF. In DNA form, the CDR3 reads TGTGCCAGCAGCCAAGAACTAGCCGGATCTTACAATGAGCAGTTCTTC.

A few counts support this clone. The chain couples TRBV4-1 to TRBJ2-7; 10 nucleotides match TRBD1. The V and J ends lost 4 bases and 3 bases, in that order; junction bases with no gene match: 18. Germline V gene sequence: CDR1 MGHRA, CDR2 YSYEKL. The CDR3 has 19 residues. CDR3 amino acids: CASSPAPGQGLLALYEQYF. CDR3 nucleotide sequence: TGCGCCAGCAGCCCAGCGCCGGGACAGGGGCTGTTGGCCCTCTACGAGCAGTACTTC.

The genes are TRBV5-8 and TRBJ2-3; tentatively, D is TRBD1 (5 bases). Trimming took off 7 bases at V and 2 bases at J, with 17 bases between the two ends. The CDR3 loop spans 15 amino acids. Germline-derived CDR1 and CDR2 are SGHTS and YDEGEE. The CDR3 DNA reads TGTGCCAGCTACCGCCCCGACAGAAACACAGATACGCAGTATTTT. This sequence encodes CASYRPDRNTDTQYF.

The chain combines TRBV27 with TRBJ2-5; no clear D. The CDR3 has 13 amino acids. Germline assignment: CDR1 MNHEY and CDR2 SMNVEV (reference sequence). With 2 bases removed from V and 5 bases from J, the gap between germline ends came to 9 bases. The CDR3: CASSLLFRETQYF. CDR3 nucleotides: TGTGCCAGCAGTTTACTGTTCCGGGAGACCCAGTACTTC.

CDR3 in amino acids: CASSFSGSRGYEQYF. CDR3 nucleotide sequence: TGTGCCAGCAGCTTTTCTGGTAGCCGAGGCTACGAGCAGTACTTC. V and J are TRBV11-1 and TRBJ2-7; D is unclear. The CDR3 spans 15 residues. Germline assignment: CDR1 SGHAT and CDR2 FQDESV (reference sequence). V was pared by 3 bases and J by 3 bases, with 15 bases between.

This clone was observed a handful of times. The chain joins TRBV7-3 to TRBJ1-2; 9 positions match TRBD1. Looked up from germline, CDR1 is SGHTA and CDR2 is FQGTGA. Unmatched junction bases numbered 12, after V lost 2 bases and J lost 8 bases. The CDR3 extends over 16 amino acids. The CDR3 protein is CASSLRLPGQGNGYTF. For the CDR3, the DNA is TGTGCCAGCAGCTTACGACTCCCGGGACAGGGTAACGGCTACACCTTC.